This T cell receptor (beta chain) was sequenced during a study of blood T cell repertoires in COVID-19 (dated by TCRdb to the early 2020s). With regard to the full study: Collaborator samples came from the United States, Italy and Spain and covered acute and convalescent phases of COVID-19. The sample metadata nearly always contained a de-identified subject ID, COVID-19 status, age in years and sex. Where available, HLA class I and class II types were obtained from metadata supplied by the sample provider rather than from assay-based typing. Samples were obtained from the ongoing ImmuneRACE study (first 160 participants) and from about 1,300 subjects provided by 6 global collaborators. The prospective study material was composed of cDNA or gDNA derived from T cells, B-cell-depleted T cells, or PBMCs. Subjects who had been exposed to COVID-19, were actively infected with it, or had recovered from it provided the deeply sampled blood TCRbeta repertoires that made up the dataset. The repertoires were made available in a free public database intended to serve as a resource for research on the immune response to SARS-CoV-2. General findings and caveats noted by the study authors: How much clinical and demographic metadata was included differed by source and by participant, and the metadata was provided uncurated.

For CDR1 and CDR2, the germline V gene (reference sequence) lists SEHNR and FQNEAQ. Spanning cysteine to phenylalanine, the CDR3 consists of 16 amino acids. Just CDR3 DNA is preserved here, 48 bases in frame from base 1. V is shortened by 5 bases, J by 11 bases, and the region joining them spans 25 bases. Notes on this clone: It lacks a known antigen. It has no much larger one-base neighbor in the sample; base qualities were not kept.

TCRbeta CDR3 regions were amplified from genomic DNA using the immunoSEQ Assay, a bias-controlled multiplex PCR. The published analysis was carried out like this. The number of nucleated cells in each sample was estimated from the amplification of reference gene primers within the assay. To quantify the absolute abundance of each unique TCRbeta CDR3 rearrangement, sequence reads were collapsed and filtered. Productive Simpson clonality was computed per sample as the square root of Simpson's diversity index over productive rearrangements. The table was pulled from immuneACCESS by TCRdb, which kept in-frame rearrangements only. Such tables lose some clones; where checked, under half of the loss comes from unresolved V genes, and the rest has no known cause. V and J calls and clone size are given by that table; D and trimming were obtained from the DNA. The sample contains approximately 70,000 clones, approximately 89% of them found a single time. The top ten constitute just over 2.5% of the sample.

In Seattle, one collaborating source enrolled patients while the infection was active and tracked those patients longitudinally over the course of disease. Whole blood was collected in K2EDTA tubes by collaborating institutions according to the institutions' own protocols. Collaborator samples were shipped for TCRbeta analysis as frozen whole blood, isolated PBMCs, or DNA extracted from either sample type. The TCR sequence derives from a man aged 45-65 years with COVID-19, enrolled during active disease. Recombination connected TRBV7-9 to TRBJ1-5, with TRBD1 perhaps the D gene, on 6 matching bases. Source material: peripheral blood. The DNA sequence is TGTGCCAGCAGCCGGACGTTGACCACAGGGCTAAAGGCCCAGCATTTT. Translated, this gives CASSRTLTTGLKAQHF.